Listed here are 18 T cell receptor beta chains from one sample, sequenced in a study of shared clonotypes between healthy human individuals. The repertoire was sequenced with immunoSEQ multiplex PCR; TCRdb's copy has only in-frame clones and lacks some. The table lists approximately 320,000 clones, 87% of them singletons. The sequencing sample was made of memory CD8+ T cells sorted from blood. Sample subset: CD45RO+ cells pooled with CCR7-negative TemRA cells. Source of these receptors: a man aged 18 to 30 in good health.

This chain links TRBV12-5 with TRBJ2-7; 8 positions agree with TRBD1. This CDR3 region has 15 residues. CDR1 and CDR2 (germline): LGHNT, FRNRAP. J lost 3 bases, V lost 5 bases, and 9 bases had no gene match. Here the CDR3 DNA reads TGTGCTAGTGGTGTCCCCCGACAGGGGCGCTACGAGCAGTACTTC. Protein product: CASGVPRQGRYEQYF.

V and J are TRBV7-8 and TRBJ2-2; D remains unclear. CDR1 and CDR2 (germline): SGHVS, FQNEAQ. This CDR3 has 15 residues. V lost 3 bases and J 2 bases, leaving 10 bases between the germline ends. The DNA of the CDR3 is TGTGCCAGCAGCTTGGCCGGCCCTAACACCGGGGAGCTGTTTTTT. Amino acid sequence: CASSLAGPNTGELFF.

The chain recombines TRBV25-1 with TRBJ2-1; TRBD2 matches 8 bases. Losses at the gene ends were 7 bases for V and 6 bases for J; bases not matched to a gene: 5. The CDR3 consists of 13 residues. Germline V gives CDR1 MGHDK, CDR2 SYGVNS. CDR3 amino acids: CASKLAASNEQFF. Written as DNA, the CDR3 is TGTGCCAGCAAACTAGCGGCATCCAATGAGCAGTTCTTC.

This clone was recorded only once. The chain uses TRBV10-3 and TRBJ2-7; 9 nucleotides agree with TRBD1. The CDR3 runs to 17 residues. In germline, CDR1 is ENHRY, CDR2 SYGVKD. J was trimmed by 2 bases and V by 0 bases; bases with no gene match: 8. The DNA of the CDR3 is TGTGCCATCAGTGAGTCTTTCGGACAGGGGAATACCTACGAGCAGTACTTC. It encodes CAISESFGQGNTYEQYF.

This clone was observed a single time. The chain couples TRBV7-6 to TRBJ2-2, with D perhaps given as TRBD1 or TRBD2 (7 bases each). With 3 bases removed from V and 5 bases from J, the gap between germline ends came to 22 bases. The CDR3 length is 18 residues. The germline V gene encodes CDR1 SGHVS and CDR2 FNYEAQ. In DNA, the CDR3 is TGTGCCAGCAGCTTCCGACTAGACAGGGAGGGTTGGACCGGGGAGCTGTTTTTT. It yields the protein CASSFRLDREGWTGELFF.

The chain employs TRBV27 and TRBJ1-1; D ambiguous. This CDR3 comprises 12 residues. Germline values: CDR1 MNHEY, CDR2 SMNVEV (reference sequence). Trimming cost V 6 bases and J 0 bases, with 5 bases left between them. Here the CDR3 DNA reads TGTGCCAGCAGGTCAGTGAACACTGAAGCTTTCTTT. It translates to CASRSVNTEAFF.

This chain connects TRBV4-1 to TRBJ1-3; the D gene is possibly TRBD1 (5 bases). V was shortened by 3 bases and J by 7 bases, with 19 bases between the two germline ends. The CDR3 is made up of 16 amino acids. Germline CDR1 is MGHRA and CDR2 is YSYEKL. CDR3 region: CASSHYGSGDVNTIYF. CDR3 coding DNA: TGCGCCAGCAGCCATTACGGTTCGGGGGATGTGAACACCATATATTTT.

There are a few counts of this clone. The chain carries TRBV6-1 and TRBJ1-2; 8 bases are a match to TRBD1. The J segment lost 4 bases and the V segment lost 5 bases, leaving 6 bases of the junction unmatched. CDR1 MNHNS and CDR2 SASEGT come from the germline V gene. This CDR3 comprises 14 residues. The CDR3 coding sequence is TGTGCCAGCAGTCAGGGGGCGCGGGGCTATGGCTACACCTTC. Its protein product is CASSQGARGYGYTF.

V usage is TRBV11-2 and J usage is TRBJ2-7; 8 nucleotides agree with TRBD2. The CDR3 covers 15 residues. Germline CDR1 and CDR2: SGHAT and FQNNGV. With 1 base clipped from V and 2 bases from J, the junction kept 4 bases outside the gene matches. The CDR3 DNA reads as TGTGCCAGCAGCTTAGTTAGCGGGATCCCCTACGAGCAGTACTTC. This gives the protein CASSLVSGIPYEQYF.

The chain has TRBV7-8 and TRBJ2-6; D remains unclear. This CDR3 spans 18 amino acids. The V end lost 5 bases, the J end lost 5 bases, and 22 bases lay between the germline ends. CDR1 and CDR2 from the germline V gene are SGHVS and FQNEAQ. CDR3 residues: CASSSVHYPQSRANVLTF. CDR3 DNA: TGTGCCAGCAGCAGCGTTCATTACCCACAAAGTCGGGCCAACGTCCTGACTTTC.

The J gene is TRBJ1-1, the V gene TRBV30; D is undetermined. V was trimmed by 0 bases and J by 0 bases, leaving 5 bases between them. There are 13 residues in the CDR3. Germline CDR1 is GTSNPN and CDR2 is SVGIG (reference sequence). The CDR3 sequence is CAWSVHMNTEAFF. CDR3 coding DNA: TGTGCCTGGAGTGTACACATGAACACTGAAGCTTTCTTT.

The chain carries TRBV30 and TRBJ2-3; TRBD1 agrees at 8 bases. J lost 4 bases, V lost 1 base, and 10 bases had no gene match. This CDR3 region has 16 residues. CDR1 and CDR2 (germline): GTSNPN, SVGIG (reference sequence). The CDR3 spells CAWSALETGDADTQYF. The CDR3, as DNA: TGTGCCTGGAGTGCTCTAGAGACAGGGGACGCAGATACGCAGTATTTT.

This clone was observed a handful of times. The CDR3 nucleotides are TGCGCCAGCAGCAGACACTACACAGATACGCAGTATTTT. It codes for CASSRHYTDTQYF. V gene TRBV10-2 combines with J gene TRBJ2-3; D is uncertain. The CDR3 extends over 13 amino acids. Germline CDR1 reads WSHSY; CDR2 reads SAAADI. V lost 6 bases and J lost 2, with 9 bases in between.

The CDR3 DNA sequence: TGCGCCAGCAGCCAAACCGACCTTCTCCAAGAGACCCAGTACTTC. Protein: CASSQTDLLQETQYF. The chain joins TRBV4-1 to TRBJ2-5; D remains ambiguous. This CDR3 has 15 residues. Germline V gene lookup returns CDR1 MGHRA and CDR2 YSYEKL. The V end was cut by 2 bases, the J end by 1 base, with 11 bases between.

The rearrangement uses TRBV10-3 and TRBJ2-3; 10 nucleotides line up with TRBD1. The ends lost 8 bases at V and 2 bases at J; junction bases unmatched: 10. This CDR3 contains 16 residues. Germline V lookup: CDR1 ENHRY, CDR2 SYGVKD. CDR3 amino acids: CAIGEDRGTTTDTQYF. CDR3 sequence (DNA): TGTGCCATCGGGGAGGACAGGGGGACGACCACAGATACGCAGTATTTT.

The chain joins TRBV5-3 to TRBJ1-2; weak D call: TRBD1 (5 bases). TRBV5-3 is placed among ORFs of uncertain function. This CDR3 contains 14 residues. The V end was cut by 0 bases, the J end by 4 bases, with 10 bases between. CDR3 sequence (DNA): TGTGCCAGAAGCTTGGACGACAGTCCCTATGGCTACACCTTC. This gives the protein CARSLDDSPYGYTF.

Here the CDR3 reads CASSPAWNEQFF. CDR3 bases: TGTGCCAGCAGCCCGGCCTGGAATGAGCAGTTCTTC. V gene TRBV11-2 combines with J gene TRBJ2-1; unclear D gene. CDR1 SGHAT and CDR2 FQNNGV come from the germline V gene. The CDR3 is 12 amino acids. Trimming shortened V by 5 bases and J by 7 bases, and 9 bases separated the two germline ends.

The chain uses TRBV7-9 and TRBJ1-6; no clear D gene. Trimming shortened V by 5 bases and J by 11 bases, and 13 bases separated the two germline ends. The CDR3 runs to 13 residues. CDR1 and CDR2 (germline): SEHNR, FQNEAQ (reference sequence). This CDR3 reads CASSPLIRTPLHF. CDR3 DNA sequence: TGTGCCAGCAGCCCCCTGATCAGGACACCCCTCCACTTT.